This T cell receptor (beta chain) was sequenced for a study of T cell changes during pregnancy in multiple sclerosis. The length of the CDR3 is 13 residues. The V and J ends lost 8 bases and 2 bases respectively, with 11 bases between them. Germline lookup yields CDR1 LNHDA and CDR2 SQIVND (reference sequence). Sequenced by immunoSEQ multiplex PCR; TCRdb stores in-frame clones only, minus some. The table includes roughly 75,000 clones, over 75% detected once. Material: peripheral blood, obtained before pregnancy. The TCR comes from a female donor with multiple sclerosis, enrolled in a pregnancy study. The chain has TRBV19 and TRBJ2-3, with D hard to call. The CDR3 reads CASAVQFTDTQYF. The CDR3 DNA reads TGTGCCAGTGCCGTCCAGTTCACAGATACGCAGTATTTT.